This T cell receptor beta chain was found in a study of blood T cell repertoires in COVID-19. Germline V CDR1 and CDR2: LNHNV, YYDKDF (reference sequence). V was cut by 1 base and J by 4 bases, with 13 bases left in between. CDR3 length: 15 amino acids. Sequencing used immunoSEQ multiplex PCR; TCRdb keeps in-frame clones, though not all of them. Among 95,000 to 100,000 clones listed, around 84% were seen once. The rearrangement uses TRBV15 and TRBJ1-1; D possibly corresponds to TRBD1 (6 bases). This sequence originates from a woman aged 55-69 years with acute or convalescent COVID-19. Sequenced material: peripheral blood. The DNA for the CDR3 is TGTGCCACCAGCAGAGGGGGGGGGCTCAGCACTGAAGCTTTCTTT. Amino acid sequence: CATSRGGGLSTEAFF.